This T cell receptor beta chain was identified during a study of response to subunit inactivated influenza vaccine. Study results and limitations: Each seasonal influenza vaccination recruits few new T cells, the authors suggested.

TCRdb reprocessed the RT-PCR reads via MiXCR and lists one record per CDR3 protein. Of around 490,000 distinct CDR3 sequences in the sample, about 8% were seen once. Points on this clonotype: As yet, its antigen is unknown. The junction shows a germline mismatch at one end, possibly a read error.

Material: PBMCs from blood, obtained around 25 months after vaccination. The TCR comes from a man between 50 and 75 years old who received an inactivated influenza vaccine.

Here the CDR3 reads CASSEDRADPTLHF. The CDR3 DNA follows: TGTGCCAGCAGCGAAGACAGGGCCGACCCGACCCTCCACTTT. This chain uses TRBV3-1 with TRBJ1-6; 7 bases are a match to TRBD1. The CDR3 spans 14 residues. Germline V gene lookup returns CDR1 LGHDT and CDR2 YNNKEL (reference sequence).